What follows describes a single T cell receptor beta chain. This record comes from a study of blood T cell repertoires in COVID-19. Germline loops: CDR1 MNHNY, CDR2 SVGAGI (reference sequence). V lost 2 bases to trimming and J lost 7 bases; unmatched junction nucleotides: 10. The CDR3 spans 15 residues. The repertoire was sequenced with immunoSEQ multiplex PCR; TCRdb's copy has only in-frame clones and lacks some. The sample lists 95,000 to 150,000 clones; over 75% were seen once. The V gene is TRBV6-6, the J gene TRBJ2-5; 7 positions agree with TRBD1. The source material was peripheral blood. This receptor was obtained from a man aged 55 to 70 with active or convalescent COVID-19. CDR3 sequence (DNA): TGTGCCAGCAGTTACGACAGGGCCGGTTATGGGACCCAGTACTTC. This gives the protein CASSYDRAGYGTQYF.